A selection of T cell receptor beta chains follows, all from one sample in a study of blood T cell repertoires in COVID-19. Here immunoSEQ multiplex PCR was the method, and the copy in TCRdb shows in-frame clones only, minus some. The sample has hundreds of thousands of clones; around 90% are singletons. The sample taken for sequencing was peripheral blood. These receptors all come from a woman between 65 and 79 years old with COVID-19, enrolled during active disease. CDR3s include the opening cysteine and the closing phenylalanine or tryptophan. Each record gives: V gene, J gene, clone size, D gene, CDR3 DNA, CDR3 protein. D genes are given only for firm matches. Only some rows state a clone size, as once, few, many or a class for expanded clones.

TRBV27	TRBJ1-4	NA	NA	TGTGCCAGCAGTTCGATCGGAAAACTGTTTTTT	CASSSIGKLFF
TRBV3-1/TRBV3-2	TRBJ1-5	NA	NA	TGTGCCAGCAGCCAAGGCAGTAGCAATCAGCCCCAGCATTTT	CASSQGSSNQPQHF
TRBV19	TRBJ2-4	NA	TRBD2	TGTGCCAGTAGTATCGCCCTAGCGGGAGGGCCGATAGCCAAAAACATTCAGTACTTC	CASSIALAGGPIAKNIQYF
TRBV30	TRBJ1-5	NA	NA	TGTGCCTGGAGTCAGGGGAGCAATCAGCCCCAGCATTTT	CAWSQGSNQPQHF
TRBV23-1	TRBJ1-4	NA	NA	TGCGCCAGCGTCGGGTTGGTCGCAACTAATGAAAAACTGTTTTTT	CASVGLVATNEKLFF
TRBV10-3	TRBJ2-3	NA	TRBD2	TGTGCCATCAGTGCCGGACTAGCGGGAGCAGATACGCAGTATTTT	CAISAGLAGADTQYF
TRBV20-1	TRBJ2-5	NA	NA	TGCAGTGCTAGCGGGGAAGAGACCCAGTACTTC	CSASGEETQYF
TRBV6-6	TRBJ2-5	NA	TRBD2	TGTGCCAGCAGTCGCTCGGGGGGAGGGGAGACCCAGTACTTC	CASSRSGGGETQYF
TRBV27	TRBJ2-7	few	NA	TGTGCCACTCTGGGGGGTAAACCCTACGAGCAGTACTTC	CATLGGKPYEQYF
TRBV23-1	TRBJ2-1	once	NA	TGCGCCAGCAGTCAAGAAGCCTCATCGAGCTCCTACAATGAGCAGTTCTTC	CASSQEASSSSYNEQFF